This T cell receptor beta chain was found in a study of CD8+ T cells in alopecia areata. Treatment reported: oral pan-JAK inhibitor, 5-10 mg twice daily. Isolated RNA was reverse transcribed into cDNA used as the sequencing template. The assay was immunoSEQ multiplex PCR, and TCRdb's table has in-frame clones only and misses some. The sample lists 180,000 or so clones; about 62% were seen once. The material sequenced was CD4+ T cells sorted from blood, taken at week 24, from a patient treated with tofacitinib. This TCR derives from a human donor with alopecia areata.

The CDR3 sequence is CASSFQGSNEQYF. CDR3 nucleotide sequence: TGTGCCAGCAGCTTCCAGGGTAGCAACGAGCAGTACTTC. The chain is built from TRBV7-2 and TRBJ2-7; a weak D match, TRBD1 (5 bases). The CDR3 extends over 13 amino acids. V lost 3 bases and J 5 bases, leaving 11 bases between the germline ends. The germline V gene has CDR1 SGHTA and CDR2 FQGNSA.